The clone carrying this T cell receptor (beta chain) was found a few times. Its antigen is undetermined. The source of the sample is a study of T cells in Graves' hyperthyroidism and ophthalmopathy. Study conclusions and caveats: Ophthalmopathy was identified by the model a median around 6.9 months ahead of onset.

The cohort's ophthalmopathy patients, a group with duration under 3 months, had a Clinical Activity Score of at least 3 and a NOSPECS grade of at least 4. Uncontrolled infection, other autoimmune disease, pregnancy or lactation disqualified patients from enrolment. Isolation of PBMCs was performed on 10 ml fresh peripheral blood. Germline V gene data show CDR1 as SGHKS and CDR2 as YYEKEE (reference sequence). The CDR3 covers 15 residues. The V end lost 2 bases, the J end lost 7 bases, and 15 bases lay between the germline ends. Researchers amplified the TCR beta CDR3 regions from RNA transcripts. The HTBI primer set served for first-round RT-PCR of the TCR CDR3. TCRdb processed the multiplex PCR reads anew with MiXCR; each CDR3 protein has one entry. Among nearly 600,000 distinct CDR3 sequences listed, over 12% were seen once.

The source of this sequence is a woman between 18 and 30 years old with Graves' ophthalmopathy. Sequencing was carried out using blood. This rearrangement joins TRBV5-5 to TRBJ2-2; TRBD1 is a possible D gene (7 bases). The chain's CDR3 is CASSFQGGSDGELFF. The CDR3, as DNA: TGTGCCAGCAGCTTCCAGGGGGGATCGGACGGGGAGCTGTTTTTT.